What follows describes a single T cell receptor beta chain. Its antigen remains unknown. These data come from a study of OX40 agonist ivuxolimab in advanced cancers. As for the study in general: It was ivuxolimab, an agonistic anti-OX40 (CD134) antibody, that patients were treated with. Aged roughly 20 to 85 with a mean of roughly 65 years, they were about 78% male.

General study points: CD4+ T cells averaged fewer expanded clones than CD8+ T cells.

TCRdb keeps only in-frame clones here, not all; method: immunoSEQ multiplex PCR. The repertoire holds about 100,000 clones, with around 87% as singletons. CDR3 length: 14 amino acids. Germline assignment: CDR1 SGDLS and CDR2 YYNGEE. After removal of 0 bases from V and 6 bases from J, the junction contained 5 bases not matched to a gene. Specimen: CD4+ or CD8+ T cells sorted from blood, collected in a trial of the OX40 agonist ivuxolimab. The sequence was obtained from an adult with an advanced solid tumor such as melanoma, head and neck, liver or kidney cancer. J is TRBJ2-7 and V is TRBV9, with TRBD1 identical over 8 bases. The CDR3 region has the DNA TGTGCCAGCAGCGTAGCCGGACAGGGAGGCGAGCAGTACTTC. It encodes CASSVAGQGGEQYF.